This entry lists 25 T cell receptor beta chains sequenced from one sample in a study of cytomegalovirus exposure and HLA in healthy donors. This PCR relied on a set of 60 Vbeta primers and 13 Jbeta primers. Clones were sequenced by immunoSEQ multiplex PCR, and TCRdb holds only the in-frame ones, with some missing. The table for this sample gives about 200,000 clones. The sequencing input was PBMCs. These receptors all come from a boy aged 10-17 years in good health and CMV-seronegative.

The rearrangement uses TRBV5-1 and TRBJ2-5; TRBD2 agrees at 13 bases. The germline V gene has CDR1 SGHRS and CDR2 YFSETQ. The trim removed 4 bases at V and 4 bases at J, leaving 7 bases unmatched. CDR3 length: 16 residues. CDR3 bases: TGCGCCAGCAGCGATTGGGGACTAGCGGGGCGAGAGACCCAGTACTTC. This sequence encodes CASSDWGLAGRETQYF.

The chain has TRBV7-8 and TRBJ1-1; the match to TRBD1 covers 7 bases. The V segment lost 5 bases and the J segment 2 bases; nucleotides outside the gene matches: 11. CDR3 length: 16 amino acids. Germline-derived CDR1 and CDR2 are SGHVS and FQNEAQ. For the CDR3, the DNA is TGTGCCAGCAGCCGTAACAGGGGCACCCACAACACTGAAGCTTTCTTT. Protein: CASSRNRGTHNTEAFF.

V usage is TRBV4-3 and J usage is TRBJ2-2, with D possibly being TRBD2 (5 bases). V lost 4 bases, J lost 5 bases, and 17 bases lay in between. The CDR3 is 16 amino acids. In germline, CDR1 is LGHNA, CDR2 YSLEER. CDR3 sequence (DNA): TGCGCCAGCAGCCCCCCAGCCGGTGTAGCGACCGGGGAGCTGTTTTTT. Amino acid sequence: CASSPPAGVATGELFF.

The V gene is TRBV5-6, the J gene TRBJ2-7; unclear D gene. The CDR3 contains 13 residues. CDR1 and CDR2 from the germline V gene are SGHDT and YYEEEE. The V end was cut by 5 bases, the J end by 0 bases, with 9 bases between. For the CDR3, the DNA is TGTGCCAGCAGTGGCTTAAACTCCTACGAGCAGTACTTC. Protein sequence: CASSGLNSYEQYF.

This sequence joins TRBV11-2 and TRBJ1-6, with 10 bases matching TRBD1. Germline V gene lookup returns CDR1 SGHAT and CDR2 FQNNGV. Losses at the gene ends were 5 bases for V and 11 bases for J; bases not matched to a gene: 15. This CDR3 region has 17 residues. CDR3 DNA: TGTGCCAGCAGCCCCATAACGGGGACAGGGGTTGGTCCACCCCTCCACTTT. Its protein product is CASSPITGTGVGPPLHF. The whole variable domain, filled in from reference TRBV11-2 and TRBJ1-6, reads EAGVAQSPRYKIIEKRQSVAFWCNPISGHATLYWYQQILGQGPKLLIQFQNNGVVDDSQLPKDRFSAERLKGVDSTLKIQPAKLEDSAVYLCASSPITGTGVGPPLHFGNGTRLTVT.

The CDR3 here is CASSPPQGQGNTGELFF. The CDR3 DNA reads as TGTGCCAGCTCACCACCCCAGGGACAGGGGAACACCGGGGAGCTGTTTTTT. The chain couples TRBV18 to TRBJ2-2; the match to TRBD1 covers 9 bases. Trimming took 0 bases from V and 1 from J; bases not matched to a gene: 3. This CDR3 region has 17 residues. CDR1 is KGHSH and CDR2 is LQKENI in the germline V gene.

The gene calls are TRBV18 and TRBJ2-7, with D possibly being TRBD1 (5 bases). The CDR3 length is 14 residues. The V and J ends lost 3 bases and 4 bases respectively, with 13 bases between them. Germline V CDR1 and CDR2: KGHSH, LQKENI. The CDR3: CASSPGGRVYEQYF. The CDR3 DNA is TGTGCCAGCTCACCGGGCGGCAGGGTTTACGAGCAGTACTTC.

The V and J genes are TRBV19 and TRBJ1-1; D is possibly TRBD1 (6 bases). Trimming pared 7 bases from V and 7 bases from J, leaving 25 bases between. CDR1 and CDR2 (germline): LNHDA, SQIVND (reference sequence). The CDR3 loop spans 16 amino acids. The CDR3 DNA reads TGTGCCAGTAAAGCTAGAGGACAGCCGGCTCGTGATGAAGCTTTCTTT. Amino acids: CASKARGQPARDEAFF.

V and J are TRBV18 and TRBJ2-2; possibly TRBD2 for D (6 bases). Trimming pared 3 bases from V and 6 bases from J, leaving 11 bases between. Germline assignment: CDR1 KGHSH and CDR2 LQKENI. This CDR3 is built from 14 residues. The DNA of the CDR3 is TGTGCCAGCTCACCGGAGGGAGGTTCCGGGGAGCTGTTTTTT. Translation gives CASSPEGGSGELFF.

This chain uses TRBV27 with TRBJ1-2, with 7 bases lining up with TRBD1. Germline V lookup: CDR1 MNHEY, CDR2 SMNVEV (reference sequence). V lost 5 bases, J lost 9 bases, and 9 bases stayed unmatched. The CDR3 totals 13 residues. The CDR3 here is CASSPYRGGSYTF. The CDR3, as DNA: TGTGCCAGCAGTCCCTACAGGGGTGGTAGCTACACCTTC.

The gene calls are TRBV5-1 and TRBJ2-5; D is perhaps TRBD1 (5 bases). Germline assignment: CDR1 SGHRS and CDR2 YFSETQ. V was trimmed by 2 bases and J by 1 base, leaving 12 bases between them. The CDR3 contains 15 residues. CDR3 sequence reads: CASSFQGTPQETQYF. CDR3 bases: TGCGCCAGCAGCTTTCAGGGAACCCCCCAAGAGACCCAGTACTTC.

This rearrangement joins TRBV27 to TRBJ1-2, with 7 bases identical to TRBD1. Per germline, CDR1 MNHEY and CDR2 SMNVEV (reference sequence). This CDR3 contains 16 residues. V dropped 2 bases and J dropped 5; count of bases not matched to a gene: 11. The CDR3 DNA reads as TGTGCCAGCAGTTTAGCGGGTGCGACAGGGAGTTATGGCTACACCTTC. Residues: CASSLAGATGSYGYTF.

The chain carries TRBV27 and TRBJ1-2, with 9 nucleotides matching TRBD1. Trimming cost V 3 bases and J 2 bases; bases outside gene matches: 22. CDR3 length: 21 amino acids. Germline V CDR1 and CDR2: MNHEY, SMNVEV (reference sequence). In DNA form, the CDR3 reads TGTGCCAGCAGTTTTGTCGGCCCGCAGTCCCCGGACAGGGGCTCAAACTATGGCTACACCTTC. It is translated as CASSFVGPQSPDRGSNYGYTF.

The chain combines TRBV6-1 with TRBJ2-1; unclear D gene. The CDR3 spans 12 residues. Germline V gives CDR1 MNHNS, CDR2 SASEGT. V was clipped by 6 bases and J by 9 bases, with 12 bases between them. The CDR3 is CASSPGWVEQFF. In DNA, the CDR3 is TGTGCCAGCAGCCCCGGGTGGGTTGAGCAGTTCTTC.

The DNA for the CDR3 is TGTGCCAGCTCACCAGCCGCCGGGATCTATGGCTACACCTTC. This translates into CASSPAAGIYGYTF. The genes are TRBV18 and TRBJ1-2; D gene unclear. Trimming pared 2 bases from V and 4 bases from J, leaving 11 bases between. Germline V gene sequence: CDR1 KGHSH, CDR2 LQKENI. The CDR3 is 14 amino acids.

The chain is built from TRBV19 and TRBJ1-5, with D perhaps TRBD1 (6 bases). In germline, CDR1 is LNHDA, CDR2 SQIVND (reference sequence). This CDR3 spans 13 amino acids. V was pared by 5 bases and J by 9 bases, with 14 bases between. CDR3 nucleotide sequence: TGTGCCAGTAGTGGTTACAGGGAGCGGCCCCAGCATTTT. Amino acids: CASSGYRERPQHF.

DNA for the CDR3: TGTGCCAGCAGCTTGTCCGGGGAAAAACTGTTTTTT. Translation gives CASSLSGEKLFF. The chain employs TRBV5-6 and TRBJ1-4; D is undetermined. Trimming shortened V by 1 base and J by 8 bases, and 6 bases separated the two germline ends. The CDR3 length is 12 residues. CDR1 and CDR2 (germline): SGHDT, YYEEEE.

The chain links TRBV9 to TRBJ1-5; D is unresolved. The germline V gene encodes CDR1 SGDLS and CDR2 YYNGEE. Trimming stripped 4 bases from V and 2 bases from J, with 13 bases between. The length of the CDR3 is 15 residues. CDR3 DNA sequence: TGTGCCAGCAGCTTGGGAGGTGTTGGCAATCAGCCCCAGCATTTT. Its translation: CASSLGGVGNQPQHF.

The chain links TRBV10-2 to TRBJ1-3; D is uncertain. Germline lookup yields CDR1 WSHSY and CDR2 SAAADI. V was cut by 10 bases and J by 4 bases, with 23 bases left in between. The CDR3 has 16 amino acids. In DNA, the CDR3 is TGCGCCACCCAGAGCCTCTTCGGACTTGGGGGAAACACCATATATTTT. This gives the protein CATQSLFGLGGNTIYF.

This chain's CDR3 is CASSAHDTGATEAFF. Here the CDR3 DNA reads TGTGCCAGTAGCGCCCACGATACAGGGGCTACTGAAGCTTTCTTT. The chain combines TRBV19 with TRBJ1-1; 7 positions agree with TRBD1. Trimming removed 6 bases from V and 5 bases from J; junction bases left unmatched: 12. CDR1 LNHDA and CDR2 SQIVND come from the germline V gene (reference sequence). The CDR3 consists of 15 residues.

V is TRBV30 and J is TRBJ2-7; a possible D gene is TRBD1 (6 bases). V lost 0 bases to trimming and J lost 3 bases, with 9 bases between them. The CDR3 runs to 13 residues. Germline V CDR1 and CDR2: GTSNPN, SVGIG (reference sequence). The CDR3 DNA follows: TGTGCCTGGAGTGTAGCAGGGGACTACGAGCAGTACTTC. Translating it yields CAWSVAGDYEQYF.

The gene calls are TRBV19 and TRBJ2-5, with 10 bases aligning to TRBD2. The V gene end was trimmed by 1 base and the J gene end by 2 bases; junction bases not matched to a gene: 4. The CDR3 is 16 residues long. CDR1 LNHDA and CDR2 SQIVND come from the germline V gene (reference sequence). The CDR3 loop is CASSIAGLADQETQYF. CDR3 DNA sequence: TGTGCCAGTAGTATAGCCGGACTAGCGGATCAAGAGACCCAGTACTTC.

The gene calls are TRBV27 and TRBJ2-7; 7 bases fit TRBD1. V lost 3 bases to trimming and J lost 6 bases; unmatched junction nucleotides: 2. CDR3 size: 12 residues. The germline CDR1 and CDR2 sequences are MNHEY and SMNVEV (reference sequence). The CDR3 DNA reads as TGTGCCAGCAGTTTCACAGGGGTCGAGCAGTACTTC. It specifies CASSFTGVEQYF.

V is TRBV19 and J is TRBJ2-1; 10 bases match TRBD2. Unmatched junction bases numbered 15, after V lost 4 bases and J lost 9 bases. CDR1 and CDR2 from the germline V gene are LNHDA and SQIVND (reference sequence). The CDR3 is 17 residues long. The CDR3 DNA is TGTGCCAGTAGTAGAGGGGACTCAGCGGGGGGGCGGATTGAGCAGTTCTTC. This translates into CASSRGDSAGGRIEQFF.

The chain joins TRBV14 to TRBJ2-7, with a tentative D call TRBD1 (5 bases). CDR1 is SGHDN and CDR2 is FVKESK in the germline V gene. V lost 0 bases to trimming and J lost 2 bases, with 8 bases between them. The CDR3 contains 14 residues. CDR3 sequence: CASSQDLTAYEQYF. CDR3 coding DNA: TGTGCCAGCAGCCAAGATTTGACAGCCTACGAGCAGTACTTC.